This T cell receptor beta chain was profiled in a study of regulatory T cells in long-lasting Graves disease. Overall study findings and caveats: Persistent disease was characterized by preferential usage of TRBV28, TRBJ1-2 and TRBJ2-5.

CDR1 and CDR2 from the germline V gene are SGHDN and FVKESK. Trimming pared 1 base from V and 6 bases from J, leaving 15 bases between. The CDR3 has 15 amino acids. Investigators prepared the TCR beta libraries by applying iRepertoire HTBI primers and Arm-PCR of CDR3 regions. TCRdb called the multiplex PCR reads again in MiXCR, with one record for every CDR3 protein. The table shows roughly 560,000 distinct CDR3 sequences, with about 16% occurring only once. Indicated time point: newly diagnosed GD, antithyroid drugs for less than 3 months. Construction of the TCR library relied on RNA isolated from PBMCs. This clonotype was observed at least ten times. Its antigen is undetermined. These data were also filed under a second study, of T cells in Graves' hyperthyroidism and ophthalmopathy. From that second work: Within blood appeared most thyroid clonotypes that had expanded above 0.001.

The chain combines TRBV14 with TRBJ2-5; D assignment may be TRBD1 or TRBD2 (5 bases each). This clonotype was sampled from a woman aged 35-60 years with Graves disease. This specimen was peripheral blood mononuclear cells (PBMCs), taken at new diagnosis, from a patient treated with antithyroid drugs. The CDR3 spells CASSQVGTLVKTQYF. The CDR3 DNA reads TGTGCCAGCAGCCAAGTGGGGACGCTTGTAAAGACCCAGTACTTC.